This T cell receptor beta chain was captured by sequencing in a study of shared clonotypes between healthy human individuals. The CDR3 extends over 12 amino acids. The germline CDR1 and CDR2 sequences are SGHRS and YFSETQ. The V end was cut by 2 bases, the J end by 1 base, with 3 bases between. A word on this clone: Other DNA sequences from this sample encode an identical CDR3 as well.

About 30,000 T cell genomes, or about 0.2 ug DNA, went into the sorted-subset replicate PCRs. TCRdb keeps only in-frame clones here, not all; method: immunoSEQ multiplex PCR. Of 2.3 million or so clones listed, over 85% are singletons. The rearrangement links TRBV5-1 to TRBJ2-5; D uncertain. This TCR came from a man younger than 35 in good health. Some clones in this sample may be carry-over from other donors' samples. Sequencing was carried out using naive CD4+ T cells from PBMCs. Subset given: CD45RA+ positively selected. In nucleotides, the CDR3 is TGCGCCAGCAGCTTCTTCCAAGAGACCCAGTACTTC. This encodes CASSFFQETQYF.